This T cell receptor beta chain originates from a study of cytomegalovirus exposure and HLA in healthy donors. The study, taken as a whole, reports: In vitro testing confirmed three CMV-associated chains as specific for CMV antigens. Researchers left out some V segments, among them TRBV6-2 and TRBV6-3, as indistinguishable. Cytomegalovirus association was listed for 170 or so TCR beta chains.

PCR primers comprised 60 Vbeta and 13 Jbeta primers. The repertoire was sequenced with immunoSEQ multiplex PCR; TCRdb's copy has only in-frame clones and lacks some. This table has 120,000 or so clones, around 75% appearing once. The CDR3 covers 15 residues. In germline, CDR1 is SGHRS, CDR2 YFSETQ. The V and J ends lost 0 bases and 7 bases respectively, with 14 bases between them. With respect to this clone: Antigen unknown.

The V call is TRBV5-1, the J call TRBJ1-5; a weak D match, TRBD1 (5 bases). This sequence was found in a woman between 45 and 65 years old in good health and CMV-seropositive. What was sequenced was PBMCs. This chain's CDR3 is CASSLEGGQGQPQHF. The CDR3, as DNA: TGCGCCAGCAGCTTGGAGGGAGGACAAGGACAGCCCCAGCATTTT.